This T cell receptor (beta chain) appears in the sequencing data of a study of cytomegalovirus exposure and HLA in healthy donors. With respect to this clone: A junction boundary mismatches the germline segment, possibly from a read error.

This CDR3 is 12 amino acids long. The V gene's germline CDR1 is SSHAT and CDR2 FNYEAQ (reference sequence). Using immunoSEQ multiplex PCR, the repertoire was profiled, and TCRdb retains in-frame clones only, with some absent. The repertoire consists of approximately 160,000 clones, with around nine tenths occurring once and the leading ten covering 4% to 4.5%. This receptor was obtained from a man aged 18 to 29 in good health and CMV-seropositive. Sequenced: PBMCs. The genes are TRBV7-7 and TRBJ2-1; D remains unclear. The CDR3 here is CASSSRGGEQFF. The CDR3 DNA sequence: TGTGCTAGCAGCTCGCGTGGCGGCGAGCAGTTCTTC.